Sequencing of this T cell receptor beta chain was carried out in a study of blood T cell repertoires in COVID-19 (dated by TCRdb to between 2020 and 2021). Notes on the research overall: Samples from collaborators originated in the United States, Italy and Spain and spanned both the acute and convalescent phases of COVID-19. The prospective study material was composed of cDNA or gDNA derived from T cells, B-cell-depleted T cells, or PBMCs. Subjects who had been exposed to COVID-19, were actively infected with it, or had recovered from it provided the deeply sampled blood TCRbeta repertoires that made up the dataset. A freely available public database, intended as a resource for researchers studying the immune response to SARS-CoV-2, is where the repertoires were released. Samples were obtained from the ongoing ImmuneRACE study (first 160 participants) and from over 1,000 subjects provided by 6 global collaborators. The sample metadata nearly always contained a de-identified subject ID, COVID-19 status, age in years and sex. Where HLA class I and class II types were available, the types were taken from metadata supplied by the sample provider, not from assay-based typing.

The immunoSEQ Assay, a bias-controlled multiplex PCR, was used to amplify TCRbeta CDR3 regions from genomic DNA. The study's processing was this. The number of nucleated cells in each sample was estimated from the amplification of reference gene primers within the assay. To quantify the absolute abundance of each unique TCRbeta CDR3 rearrangement, sequence reads were collapsed and filtered. For each sample, productive Simpson clonality was calculated as the square root of Simpson's diversity index across productive rearrangements. TCRdb carries this immuneACCESS record with in-frame sequences only. Its versions omit some clonotypes, under half of them owing to an unresolved V gene in the studies checked, with the rest unexplained. That table furnishes V, J and clone size, whereas the DNA furnished D and trimming. The sample table contains 170,000 or so clones; only one count was recorded for around 83% of them. 6.2% of the sample belongs to the ten largest clones.

General study outcomes and caveats: Clinical and demographic metadata were provided uncurated, with the amount varying by source and participant.

Participants in the prospective study were enrolled through a virtual design, were aged about 18 to 89 years, and lived in under 25 United States geographic areas. In the prospective study, cohorts were assigned on the basis of participant-reported clinical history obtained from a screening survey and a study questionnaire. Recovered participants in ImmuneRACE Cohort 3 were defined as having two consecutive negative NP/OP PCR tests, clearance from a healthcare professional, or resolution of symptoms. In the prospective study, whole blood, serum and a nasopharyngeal or oropharyngeal swab were collected from each participant by mobile phlebotomists. Additional blood draws and questionnaires over an approximately two-month period could optionally be provided by prospective study participants. Prospective study blood samples were shipped either frozen or at room temperature before DNA extraction. Per the germline V gene, SQVTM is the CDR1 and ANQGSEA is the CDR2. Unmatched junction bases come to 11, with V trimmed by 7 bases and J by 3 bases. The CDR3 measures 14 amino acids from cysteine to phenylalanine. The retained sequence is limited to the CDR3, 42 bases, with the frame set at the first base.

About this clone itself: Its specific antigen is unknown. Per-nucleotide qualities are absent, and no much larger clonotype sits a single base away.

The clonotype was recovered from a man aged 35-49 years who had recovered from COVID-19. The rearrangement combines TRBV29-1 with TRBJ1-1, with TRBD1 identical over 7 junction bases. The sequenced material came from PBMCs or T cells enriched from blood (not recorded which). The CDR3 protein is CSGHRGLGDTEAFF. Read as DNA, the sequence is TGCAGCGGGCACAGGGGTCTCGGGGACACTGAAGCTTTCTTT.